This T cell receptor beta chain was found in a study of cytomegalovirus exposure and HLA in healthy donors. PCR used 60 Vbeta primers and 13 Jbeta primers. Clones were sequenced by immunoSEQ multiplex PCR, and TCRdb holds only the in-frame ones, with some missing. This sample has fewer than 95,000 clones, with around 75% found just once. Material: PBMCs. This clonotype was sampled from a man aged 35-49 years in good health and CMV-seronegative.

CDR3 nucleotides: TGTGCCAGCCGGGGGTGGGGATTCGATGAGCAGTTCTTC. It codes for CASRGWGFDEQFF. The gene calls are TRBV27 and TRBJ2-1; maybe TRBD2 (6 bases). This CDR3 is 13 amino acids long. The V gene lost 8 bases and the J gene lost 8 bases, with 16 bases spanning the gap. CDR1 and CDR2 (germline): MNHEY, SMNVEV (reference sequence).